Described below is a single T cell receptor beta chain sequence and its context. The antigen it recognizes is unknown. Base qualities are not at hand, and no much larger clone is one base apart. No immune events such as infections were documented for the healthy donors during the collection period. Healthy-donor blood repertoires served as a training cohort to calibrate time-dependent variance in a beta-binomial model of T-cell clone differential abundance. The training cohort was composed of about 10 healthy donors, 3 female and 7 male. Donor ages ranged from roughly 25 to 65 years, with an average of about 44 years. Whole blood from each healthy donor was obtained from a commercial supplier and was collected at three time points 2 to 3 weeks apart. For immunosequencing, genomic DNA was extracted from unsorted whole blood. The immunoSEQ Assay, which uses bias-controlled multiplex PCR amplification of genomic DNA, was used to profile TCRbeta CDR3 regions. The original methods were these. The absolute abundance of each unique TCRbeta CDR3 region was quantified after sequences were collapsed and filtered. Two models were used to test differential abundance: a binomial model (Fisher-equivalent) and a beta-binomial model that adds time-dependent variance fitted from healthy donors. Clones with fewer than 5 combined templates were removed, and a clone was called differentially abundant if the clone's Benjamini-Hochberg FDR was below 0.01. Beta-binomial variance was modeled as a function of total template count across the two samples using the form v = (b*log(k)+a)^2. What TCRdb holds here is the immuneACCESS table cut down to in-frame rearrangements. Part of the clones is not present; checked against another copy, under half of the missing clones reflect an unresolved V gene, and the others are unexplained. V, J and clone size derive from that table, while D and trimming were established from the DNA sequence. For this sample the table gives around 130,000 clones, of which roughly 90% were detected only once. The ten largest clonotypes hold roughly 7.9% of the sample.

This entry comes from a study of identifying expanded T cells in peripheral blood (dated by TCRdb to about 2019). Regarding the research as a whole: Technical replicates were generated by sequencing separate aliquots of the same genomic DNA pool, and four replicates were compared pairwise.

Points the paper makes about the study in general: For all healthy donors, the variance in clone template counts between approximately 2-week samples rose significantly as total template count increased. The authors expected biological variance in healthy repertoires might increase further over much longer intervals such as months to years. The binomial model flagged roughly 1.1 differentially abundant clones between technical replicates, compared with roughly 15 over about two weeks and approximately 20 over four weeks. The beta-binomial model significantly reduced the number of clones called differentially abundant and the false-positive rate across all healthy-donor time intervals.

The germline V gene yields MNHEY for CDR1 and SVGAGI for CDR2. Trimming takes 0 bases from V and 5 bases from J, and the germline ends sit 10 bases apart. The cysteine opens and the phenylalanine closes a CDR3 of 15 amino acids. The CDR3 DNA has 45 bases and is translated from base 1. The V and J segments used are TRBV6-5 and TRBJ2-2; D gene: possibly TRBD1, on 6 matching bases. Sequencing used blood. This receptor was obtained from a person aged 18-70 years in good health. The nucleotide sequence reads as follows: TGTGCCAGCAGTTACTCACAGGGACGAACCGGGGAGCTGTTTTTT. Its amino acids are CASSYSQGRTGELFF.